This T cell receptor beta chain was sequenced during a study of OX40 agonist ivuxolimab in advanced cancers. Study summary: Patients took ivuxolimab, an agonistic anti-OX40 (CD134) antibody. Study-wide points: At 0.1 to 3.0 mg/kg and by week 6, CD4+ and CD8+ T cells in the blood had expanded clonally.

The CDR3 extends over 13 amino acids. Germline CDR1 and CDR2: SGDLS and YYNGEE. Losses at the gene ends were 4 bases for V and 7 bases for J; bases not matched to a gene: 6. The method was immunoSEQ multiplex PCR; TCRdb's version includes in-frame clones alone and lacks a portion of them. The sample carries fewer than 45,000 clones, around 90% recorded once. Regarding this clone: Its specificity is unknown.

The sequencing used CD4+ or CD8+ T cells sorted from blood, collected in a trial of the OX40 agonist ivuxolimab. The clonotype originates from an adult with an advanced solid tumor such as melanoma, head and neck, liver or kidney cancer. The chain is built from TRBV9 and TRBJ1-2; 8 bases match TRBD1. Here the CDR3 reads CASSRDRQTGYTF. The CDR3 nucleotides read TGTGCCAGCAGCCGGGACAGGCAGACTGGCTACACCTTC.